This TCR beta chain was sequenced during a study of PD-1 blockade in classical Hodgkin lymphoma. Overall study findings and caveats: Newly diagnosed and completely responding patients shared comparable baseline diversity.

Here immunoSEQ multiplex PCR was the method, and the copy in TCRdb shows in-frame clones only, minus some. The data contain tens of thousands of clones, approximately 82% of them singletons. After autologous stem cell transplantation all patients relapsed, and prior brentuximab vedotin exposure differed between cohorts. In germline, CDR1 is SGHTS, CDR2 YDEGEE. Losses at the gene ends were 0 bases for V and 7 bases for J; bases not matched to a gene: 3. This CDR3 is built from 14 residues. With regard to this clone: Its specificity is unknown.

This specimen consisted of peripheral blood mononuclear cells (PBMCs), obtained before the second cycle of nivolumab. The J gene is TRBJ2-7, the V gene TRBV5-8; 11 bases agree with TRBD1. The sequence was collected from a human donor with classical Hodgkin lymphoma. The CDR3 here is CASSLAGTGGEQYF. CDR3 coding DNA: TGTGCCAGCAGCTTGGCCGGGACAGGGGGAGAGCAGTACTTC.